This T cell receptor (beta chain) was retrieved from a study of blood T cell repertoires in COVID-19. Looking at the study overall: Both acute and convalescent COVID-19 samples were obtained from the United States, Italy and Spain. The analysed material was cDNA or gDNA that came from T cells, B-cell-depleted T cells, or PBMCs.

Original processing notes: Quantification of nucleated cells was approximated via reference gene primer amplification. TCRdb's copy holds only in-frame clones and misses some; the assay was immunoSEQ multiplex PCR. D and trimming come from the DNA, and the V and J calls and clone size come from that table. The table lists tens of thousands of clones, about 90% of them singletons. This clone was seen once. CDR3 length: 18 residues. With 1 base clipped from V and 1 base from J, the junction kept 7 bases outside the gene matches. The germline gives CDR1 SEHNR, CDR2 FQNEAQ (reference sequence). Material for sequencing was peripheral blood. This chain joins TRBV7-9 and TRBJ2-5; 12 bases are a match to TRBD2. This TCR was sampled from a human donor in a cohort sampled during active COVID-19. The CDR3, as DNA: TGTGCCAGCAGCTTAGGTGGACTAGCGGGACACTCCCAAGAGACCCAGTACTTC. It yields the protein CASSLGGLAGHSQETQYF.